What follows is one T cell receptor beta chain and its context. Profiled with immunoSEQ multiplex PCR; TCRdb holds only in-frame clones, not every one. Of around 250,000 clones listed, 89% are singletons. The data derive from a study of blood T cell repertoires in COVID-19. Germline V gene data show CDR1 as KGHSH and CDR2 as LQKENI. This CDR3 comprises 12 residues. V lost 1 base, J lost 10 bases, and 1 base stayed unmatched. The receptor was derived from a woman in her thirties or forties who had recovered from COVID-19. Sample: peripheral blood. V and J are TRBV18 and TRBJ2-1; 7 positions match TRBD1. The CDR3 nucleotides read TGTGCCAGCTCACCACGGGACAGAGAGCAGTTCTTC. Translated, it gives CASSPRDREQFF.